This T cell receptor beta chain was identified during a study of radiotherapy plus CTLA-4 blockade in lung cancer. Across the study: An objective response was seen in under 20% of patients, and disease control in around 33%. Study-level results: Once radiotherapy plus ipilimumab had been given, TCR clones derived from tumor expanded in blood. Strongest reported response predictors: early blood clone changes and post-radiation interferon-beta.

Concerning this clone itself: What it recognizes is unknown.

Focal radiation plus CTLA-4 blockade with ipilimumab was given to patients with chemo-refractory metastatic non-small-cell lung cancer. TCRdb's copy holds only in-frame clones and misses some; the assay was immunoSEQ multiplex PCR. The data contain around 110,000 clones, more than 65% of them singletons. This specimen was peripheral blood, taken from a patient treated with radiotherapy plus ipilimumab. This receptor was identified in a human donor with non-small cell lung cancer that progressed on radiotherapy plus ipilimumab. Some clones in this sample may be carry-over from other donors' samples.

The CDR3 spells CASSQDTAVRAKNIQYF. The CDR3, as DNA: TGCGCCAGCAGCCAAGACACGGCCGTTCGAGCCAAAAACATTCAGTACTTC. The gene calls are TRBV4-1 and TRBJ2-4; D gene ambiguous. Germline loops: CDR1 MGHRA, CDR2 YSYEKL. V dropped 0 bases and J dropped 0 bases, with 12 bases sitting between them. The CDR3 has 17 residues.